This T cell receptor beta chain emerged from a study of T cell changes during pregnancy in multiple sclerosis. Data came from immunoSEQ multiplex PCR; TCRdb stores just in-frame clones and leaves some out. The sample holds about 130,000 clones, about 95% seen once. With 6 bases removed from V and 2 bases from J, the gap between germline ends came to 16 bases. CDR1 and CDR2 (germline): LNHDA, SQIVND (reference sequence). The CDR3 is made up of 15 amino acids. The TCR was taken from a female donor with multiple sclerosis, enrolled in a pregnancy study. The chain has TRBV19 and TRBJ1-1; D is possibly TRBD1 (5 bases). The sample consisted of peripheral blood, taken after pregnancy. CDR3 in DNA: TGTGCCAGTAGAATGGAGGGACGGCCTAACACTGAAGCTTTCTTT. It codes for CASRMEGRPNTEAFF.